The clone carrying this TCR beta chain was recorded a few times. Both TRBC1 and TRBC2 were covered by a beta constant-region primer of two equimolar oligonucleotides. Ligation attached a single-stranded oligonucleotide with a 12-nucleotide UMI and the SP2 primer to the cDNA 3' end. The ligated cDNA underwent four PCR rounds using SP2 and nested alpha and beta constant-region primers. TCRdb reanalysed the UMI-ligation and nested PCR reads using MiXCR and keeps one entry per CDR3 protein. The sample holds 120,000 to 150,000 distinct CDR3 sequences, over 15% seen once. This sample stems from a study of naive and memory T cell subsets. Germline assignment: CDR1 SGHKS and CDR2 YYEKEE (reference sequence). This CDR3 contains 15 residues. V lost 0 bases to trimming and J lost 4 bases, with 14 bases between them.

The chain has TRBV5-5 and TRBJ2-7; D not certain. Sample: naive CD4+ T cells from blood. This receptor was taken from a human donor in good health. CDR3 coding DNA: TGTGCCAGCAGCTTGGATGTCCACGGCATTTACGAGCAGTACTTC. Translation gives CASSLDVHGIYEQYF.